This T cell receptor beta chain is from a study of PD-1 blockade in classical Hodgkin lymphoma. Brentuximab vedotin exposure varied, and every patient relapsed after autologous stem cell transplantation. Trimming took 3 bases from V and 1 from J, leaving 7 bases between them. Germline CDR1 is MDHEN and CDR2 is SYDVKM. The CDR3 has 14 residues. Produced via immunoSEQ multiplex PCR; TCRdb's table is partial and in-frame only. The sample contains 20,000 to 25,000 clones, roughly 80% of which appear only once. J is TRBJ1-3 and V is TRBV28; D call uncertain. The source material was peripheral blood mononuclear cells (PBMCs), sampled before the second cycle of nivolumab. The sequence derives from a human donor with classical Hodgkin lymphoma. CDR3 in DNA: TGTGCCAGCAGTTTGGGCCATTCTGGAAACACCATATATTTT. It translates to CASSLGHSGNTIYF.